This T cell receptor (beta chain) comes out of a study of identical twins. Findings of the study overall: Beta out-of-frame twin sharing showed a weaker excess.

This clonotype showed up just a few times. Its target is not known. The germline CDR1 and CDR2 sequences are SNHLY and FYNNEI. The CDR3 is 12 residues long. Trimming took 8 bases from V and 0 from J, leaving 8 bases between them. TCRdb reanalysed the 5' RACE reads using MiXCR and keeps one entry per CDR3 protein. The sample holds about 330,000 distinct CDR3 sequences, roughly an eighth seen once. This same sample was also part of a study on yellow fever vaccine responses in identical twins.

The J gene is TRBJ2-7, the V gene TRBV2, with D unclear. The clonotype was recovered from a woman aged 18-29 years in good health. Sequencing used CD8+ T cells sorted from blood. The CDR3 sequence: CASGPSSYEQYF. CDR3 in DNA: TGTGCCAGCGGACCTAGCTCCTACGAGCAGTACTTC.